What follows is one TCR beta chain and its context. Which antigen it targets is not known. Base qualities are not provided; no much larger clone lies one nucleotide away. The data belong to a study of blood T cell repertoires in COVID-19 (dated by TCRdb to between 2020 and 2021). In terms of the full investigation: The collaborator samples originated in the United States, Italy and Spain and spanned the acute and convalescent phases of COVID-19. The prospective study material was composed of cDNA or gDNA derived from T cells, B-cell-depleted T cells, or PBMCs. The dataset comprised deeply sampled blood TCRbeta repertoires from subjects exposed to, actively infected with, or recovered from COVID-19. The repertoires were released in a freely available public database intended as a resource for research on the immune response to SARS-CoV-2. Samples came from the ongoing ImmuneRACE study (first 160 participants) plus 1,254 subjects from 6 global collaborators. The sample metadata nearly always contained a de-identified subject ID, COVID-19 status, age in years and sex. HLA class I and class II types, where available, came from metadata supplied by the sample provider rather than from assay-based typing.

The collaborating institutions used their own protocols to collect whole blood in K2EDTA tubes. For TCRbeta analysis, collaborators shipped samples as frozen whole blood, isolated PBMCs, or DNA extracted from either of those sample types. The immunoSEQ Assay, a bias-controlled multiplex PCR, was used to amplify TCRbeta CDR3 regions from genomic DNA. As for the authors' bioinformatics: Nucleated cell counts per sample were estimated from amplification of reference gene primers within the assay. Sequence reads were collapsed and filtered to measure the absolute abundance of every unique TCRbeta CDR3 rearrangement. For each sample, productive Simpson clonality was calculated by taking the square root of Simpson's diversity index across productive rearrangements. TCRdb took this table from immuneACCESS and kept in-frame rearrangements with V and J called. Such tables lack part of the clones; where checked against another copy, unresolved V genes explain under half of the gap, and the rest is unexplained. The V and J calls and clone size come from that table; D and trimming were worked out from the DNA. This sample is represented by around 57,000 clones; approximately 88% of them were singletons. The ten largest make up around 3.2% of the sample.

General findings and caveats noted by the study authors: The amount of clinical and demographic metadata varied by source and participant and was provided uncurated.

V is cut back by 3 bases and J by 5 bases, with 7 bases in the junction unmatched. According to the germline V gene (reference sequence), CDR1 reads GTSNPN and CDR2 reads SVGIG. The CDR3 measures 14 amino acids from cysteine to phenylalanine. The kept DNA is CDR3 alone, 42 bases in frame from the first base. The sequenced sample was peripheral blood. The chain joins TRBV30 to TRBJ1-2, with 9 middle bases fitting TRBD1. The source is a human donor in a cohort sampled during active COVID-19. The DNA sequence is given as TGTGCCTGGAGGACCCGGACAGGGGAATATGGCTACACCTTC. Translated, it gives CAWRTRTGEYGYTF.